A selection of T cell receptor beta chains follows, all from one sample in a study of shared clonotypes between healthy human individuals. TCRdb's copy holds only in-frame clones and misses some; the assay was immunoSEQ multiplex PCR. The sample contains some 2,100,000 clones, approximately 94% of which appear only once. The sequencing input was naive CD4+ T cells sorted from blood. These receptors originate from a man between 18 and 29 years old in good health. Each CDR3 is given with its conserved first and last residue. A D gene is named only where the DNA matches it firmly. Some rows have no size entry. The others give once, few or many, or a class for an expanded clone.

v_gene	j_gene	abundance	d_gene	CDR3aa	CDR3nt
TRBV2	TRBJ2-7	NA	NA	CASSWYEQYF	TGTGCCAGCAGCTGGTACGAGCAGTACTTC
TRBV10-3	TRBJ2-3	NA	TRBD2	CAISESTTSGRDTQYF	TGTGCCATCAGTGAGTCGACGACTAGCGGGAGGGATACGCAGTATTTT
TRBV5-4	TRBJ1-2	NA	TRBD1	CASSFVGQDANGYTF	TGTGCCAGCAGCTTTGTCGGACAGGATGCGAATGGCTACACCTTC
TRBV5-1	TRBJ1-3	few	NA	CASSFAGSGNTIYF	TGCGCCAGCAGCTTCGCAGGGTCTGGAAACACCATATATTTT
TRBV6-5	TRBJ2-1	NA	NA	CASSYEGGNEQFF	TGTGCCAGCAGTTACGAAGGGGGAAACGAGCAGTTCTTC
TRBV19	TRBJ2-3	NA	NA	CASSSERHTDTQYF	TGTGCCAGTAGTTCCGAGAGACATACAGATACGCAGTATTTT
TRBV6-1	TRBJ1-2	NA	NA	CASSDLGLELGYTF	TGTGCCAGCAGTGACCTGGGGTTGGAGTTGGGCTACACCTTC
TRBV29-1	TRBJ2-7	NA	TRBD1	CSVETGTEKDIRTAYEQYF	TGCAGCGTTGAGACCGGGACAGAGAAAGATATTCGGACGGCCTACGAGCAGTACTTC
TRBV30	TRBJ2-3	NA	TRBD1	CTWNRGTDTQYF	TGTACCTGGAACAGGGGGACAGATACGCAGTATTTT
TRBV25-1	TRBJ2-7	NA	NA	CASSELRAQGRNEQYF	TGTGCCAGCAGTGAACTGCGCGCCCAGGGCCGTAACGAGCAGTACTTC
TRBV5-4	TRBJ1-1	NA	NA	CASSLDRQVPGVNTEAFF	TGTGCCAGCAGCCTAGATAGACAGGTCCCAGGCGTGAACACTGAAGCTTTCTTT
TRBV18	TRBJ2-5	NA	TRBD2	CASSGTSGQETQYF	TGTGCCAGCTCCGGGACTAGCGGACAAGAGACCCAGTACTTC
TRBV5-1	TRBJ2-3	NA	TRBD1	CASSPTGGDSRSTDTQYF	TGCGCCAGCAGCCCTACAGGGGGCGACTCTAGGAGCACAGATACGCAGTATTTT
TRBV2	TRBJ1-1	NA	NA	CASSVAFNTEAFF	TGTGCCAGCAGTGTTGCATTCAACACTGAAGCTTTCTTT
TRBV7-2	TRBJ1-2	NA	NA	CASSLAGGALTIDGGYTF	TGTGCCAGCAGCTTAGCCGGGGGGGCCCTAACTATTGATGGTGGCTACACCTTC
TRBV27	TRBJ2-7	NA	TRBD2	CASSPLAGFEQYF	TGTGCCAGCAGTCCGCTAGCGGGATTCGAGCAGTACTTC
TRBV10-1	TRBJ2-3	NA	NA	CASSGTTGTDRINTQYF	TGCGCCAGCAGTGGGACTACCGGGACTGACAGAATTAATACGCAGTATTTT
TRBV30	TRBJ2-5	NA	NA	CAWSGTKKETQYF	TGTGCCTGGAGTGGCACAAAAAAAGAGACCCAGTACTTC
TRBV5-1	TRBJ2-7	once	NA	CASSLAWQDPYEQYF	TGCGCCAGCAGCTTGGCATGGCAGGACCCCTACGAGCAGTACTTC
TRBV19	TRBJ1-5	NA	TRBD1	CASSETGGNQPQHF	TGTGCCAGTAGCGAGACAGGGGGAAATCAGCCCCAGCATTTT
TRBV5-5	TRBJ1-6	NA	NA	CASTEELNSPLHF	TGTGCCAGCACGGAGGAGCTCAATTCACCCCTCCACTTT
TRBV5-4	TRBJ1-2	NA	TRBD1	CASSPGGQGDYGYTF	TGTGCCAGCAGCCCTGGGGGACAGGGAGATTATGGCTACACCTTC
TRBV5-5	TRBJ2-3	NA	NA	CASRLRTGSDTQYF	TGTGCCAGCAGACTCCGTACAGGGTCGGATACGCAGTATTTT
TRBV7-9	TRBJ2-7	NA	NA	CASSPRVYEQYF	TGTGCCAGCAGCCCCAGGGTCTACGAGCAGTACTTC
TRBV27	TRBJ2-2	NA	NA	CASSLYGGELFF	TGTGCCAGCAGTTTATATGGCGGGGAGCTGTTTTTT
TRBV20-1	TRBJ1-2	NA	NA	CSARADGYTF	TGCAGTGCTAGAGCGGATGGCTACACCTTC
TRBV2	TRBJ1-1	NA	NA	CASRRERQTNTEAFF	TGTGCCAGCAGACGGGAGCGACAGACGAACACTGAAGCTTTCTTT
TRBV5-1	TRBJ1-3	few	NA	CASSDGGTGNTIYF	TGCGCCAGCTCGGACGGTGGAACTGGAAACACCATATATTTT
TRBV2	TRBJ2-3	NA	NA	CASRNLGTDTQYF	TGTGCCAGCAGAAACCTAGGCACAGATACGCAGTATTTT
TRBV30	TRBJ2-7	NA	NA	CAGSGTGEQYF	TGTGCCGGTTCTGGGACGGGTGAGCAGTACTTC
TRBV6-4	TRBJ2-7	NA	TRBD2	CASSPPISGDYEQYF	TGTGCCAGCAGTCCCCCAATTAGCGGGGACTACGAGCAGTACTTC
TRBV7-2	TRBJ2-5	NA	TRBD1	CASSLPTGAETQYF	TGTGCCAGCAGCCTGCCTACAGGGGCGGAGACCCAGTACTTC
TRBV6-5	TRBJ2-3	NA	TRBD1	CASSRGQGSSDTQYF	TGTGCCAGCAGCCGTGGACAGGGGTCGTCAGATACGCAGTATTTT
TRBV6-5	TRBJ1-1	NA	NA	CASSLHGEAEAFF	TGTGCCAGCAGTTTACATGGGGAGGCGGAAGCTTTCTTT
TRBV6-6	TRBJ2-2	once	NA	CASSYSNNGELFF	TGTGCCAGCAGTTACTCTAATAACGGGGAGCTGTTTTTT